The clone carrying this TCR beta chain was observed a single time. The source of the sample is a study of blood T cell repertoires in COVID-19. On the study more broadly: Sites across the United States, Italy and Spain contributed samples from acute and convalescent COVID-19. T cells, B-cell-depleted T cells, or PBMCs supplied cDNA or gDNA.

Sequenced by immunoSEQ multiplex PCR; TCRdb stores in-frame clones only, minus some. Of 130,000 or so clones listed, around 77% were seen once; the top ten hold over 7%. The sequenced sample consisted of peripheral blood. This TCR derives from a human donor in a cohort sampled during active COVID-19.

The CDR3 DNA reads as TGTGCCAGCAGCCAAATGACAGGGGTATTGAACACTGAAGCTTTCTTT. Translated, it gives CASSQMTGVLNTEAFF. The genes are TRBV4-2 and TRBJ1-1; 8 bases are a match to TRBD1. CDR1 is LGHNA and CDR2 is YNFKEQ in the germline V gene. The CDR3 runs 16 residues. After removal of 2 bases from V and 0 bases from J, the junction contained 5 bases not matched to a gene.